These 15 T cell receptor beta chains were sequenced from one sample in a study of identical twins. TCRdb ran MiXCR on the 5' RACE reads and lists one entry per CDR3 protein. The repertoire holds roughly 700,000 distinct CDR3 sequences, 8% to 9% seen once, with 0.75% to 1% in the top ten. The sample was also reused in another study, on yellow fever vaccine responses in identical twins.

Sequenced sample: PBMCs. All receptors come from a woman between 18 and 29 years old in good health.

This clonotype was counted only a few times. The chain joins TRBV10-1 to TRBJ2-7, with 11 bases that match TRBD2. The germline CDR1 and CDR2 sequences are WNHNN and SYGVQD (reference sequence). The CDR3 has 15 amino acids. Losses at the gene ends were 5 bases for V and 6 bases for J; bases not matched to a gene: 9. This chain's CDR3 is CASSMRLAGRSEQYF. CDR3 coding DNA: TGCGCCAGCAGTATGAGACTAGCGGGGAGATCCGAGCAGTACTTC.

The chain is built from TRBV20-1 and TRBJ2-5, with no clear D. The germline gives CDR1 DFQATT, CDR2 SNEGSKA (reference sequence). There are 12 residues in the CDR3. The V and J ends lost 3 bases and 5 bases respectively, with 10 bases between them. CDR3 bases: TGCAGTGCTAGGGCTAGTCGCGAGACCCAGTACTTC. Encoded protein: CSARASRETQYF.

This clonotype was observed a handful of times. The chain combines TRBV7-2 with TRBJ2-1; TRBD2 matches at 10 bases. V lost 2 bases and J lost 9; bases outside the gene matches: 4. The CDR3 is made up of 14 amino acids. Per germline, CDR1 SGHTA and CDR2 FQGNSA. CDR3 sequence reads: CASSLPLAGAEQFF. CDR3 bases: TGTGCCAGCAGCTTACCCCTAGCGGGGGCTGAGCAGTTCTTC.

The genes are TRBV6-2 or TRBV6-3 and TRBJ2-2; no reliable D call. The V and J ends lost 2 bases and 1 base respectively, with 8 bases between them. Germline CDR1 reads MNHEY; CDR2 reads SVGEGT. The length of the CDR3 is 15 residues. The CDR3 nucleotides read TGTGCCAGCAGTTACACCGTGGGGAACACCGGGGAGCTGTTTTTT. It specifies CASSYTVGNTGELFF.

The chain carries TRBV24-1 and TRBJ2-7; TRBD1 is a possible D gene (5 bases). The V end lost 3 bases, the J end lost 2 bases, and 10 bases lay between the germline ends. The CDR3 runs to 14 residues. Germline loops: CDR1 KGHDR, CDR2 SFDVKD. The CDR3 spells CATSDRTSPYEQYF. The CDR3 region has the DNA TGTGCCACCAGTGATCGGACAAGCCCCTACGAGCAGTACTTC.

This clonotype was found a few times. The chain joins TRBV15 to TRBJ2-2; 8 positions agree with TRBD2. The junction had 5 bases not matched to a gene; V was cut back by 5 bases and J by 3 bases. Looked up from germline, CDR1 is LNHNV and CDR2 is YYDKDF (reference sequence). CDR3 length: 15 amino acids. Here the CDR3 reads CATSGGLEDTGELFF. The CDR3 DNA reads TGTGCCACCAGCGGGGGACTAGAGGACACCGGGGAGCTGTTTTTT.

This sequence joins TRBV2 and TRBJ1-1, with 9 positions matching TRBD1. The CDR3 totals 14 residues. The germline CDR1 and CDR2 sequences are SNHLY and FYNNEI. V dropped 4 bases and J dropped 6; count of bases not matched to a gene: 6. DNA for the CDR3: TGTGCCAGCAGTGCGACAGGGGGTTTGGCTGAAGCTTTCTTT. It translates to CASSATGGLAEAFF.

CDR3 nucleotide sequence: TGTGCCAGCAGAGGTTTAGGGGGCCCCGGGGAGCTGTTTTTT. This sequence encodes CASRGLGGPGELFF. This chain joins TRBV2 and TRBJ2-2, with 7 bases that match TRBD1. CDR1 and CDR2 from the germline V gene are SNHLY and FYNNEI. J was trimmed by 6 bases and V by 6 bases; bases with no gene match: 7. The CDR3 is 14 residues long.

This chain joins TRBV6-5 and TRBJ2-7, with a possible D match to TRBD1 (5 bases). Trimming took off 2 bases at V and 2 bases at J, with 10 bases between the two ends. This CDR3 region has 14 residues. Per germline, CDR1 MNHEY and CDR2 SVGAGI. CDR3 nucleotide sequence: TGTGCCAGCAGTTACCAGACAGAAGCCTACGAGCAGTACTTC. This translates into CASSYQTEAYEQYF.

This clonotype came up a few times. The gene calls are TRBV9 and TRBJ2-2; 9 nucleotides align to TRBD1. J lost 5 bases, V lost 3 bases, and 8 bases had no gene match. This CDR3 contains 16 residues. The germline V gene encodes CDR1 SGDLS and CDR2 YYNGEE. CDR3 sequence: CASSAKDRGRTGELFF. In nucleotides, the CDR3 is TGTGCCAGCAGCGCAAAGGACAGGGGTAGAACCGGGGAGCTGTTTTTT.

This chain joins TRBV20-1 and TRBJ2-1; D unclear. CDR3 length: 17 amino acids. Germline-derived CDR1 and CDR2 are DFQATT and SNEGSKA (reference sequence). The ends were cut back, 0 bases at V and 0 bases at J, with 15 bases in the middle. The CDR3 DNA is TGCAGTGCTAGAGATCTTATGGGTGAGAGCTCCTACAATGAGCAGTTCTTC. It codes for CSARDLMGESSYNEQFF.

This clonotype was counted between two and nine times. The chain couples TRBV4-1 to TRBJ1-2; tentative D call: TRBD1 (5 bases). Germline CDR1 MGHRA, CDR2 YSYEKL. The V end lost 2 bases, the J end lost 8 bases, and 15 bases lay between the germline ends. The CDR3 sequence is 14 residues long. The CDR3 is CASSQRGTEHGYTF. The CDR3, as DNA: TGCGCCAGCAGCCAAAGAGGGACGGAACACGGCTACACCTTC.

The rearrangement joins TRBV27 to TRBJ2-5; TRBD2 matches 7 bases. CDR3 length: 17 residues. V gave up 2 bases and J gave up 5 bases; unmatched junction bases: 14. CDR1 is MNHEY, CDR2 SMNVEV, per germline (reference sequence). The CDR3 sequence is CASSLGAGAPSGETQYF. CDR3 in DNA: TGTGCCAGCAGTTTAGGGGCGGGAGCCCCCTCCGGGGAGACCCAGTACTTC.

The chain employs TRBV2 and TRBJ2-2; TRBD1 matches at 8 bases. Germline assignment: CDR1 SNHLY and CDR2 FYNNEI. V gave up 7 bases and J gave up 6 bases; unmatched junction bases: 13. The CDR3 runs 16 residues. The CDR3 is CASTAEIPGGSGELFF. In DNA, the CDR3 is TGTGCCAGCACCGCTGAAATTCCAGGGGGCTCCGGGGAGCTGTTTTTT. Complete variable domain (other parts from reference TRBV2 and TRBJ2-2): EPEVTQTPSHQVTQMGQEVILRCVPISNHLYFYWYRQILGQKVEFLVSFYNNEISEKSEIFDDQFSVERPDGSNFTLKIRSTKLEDSAMYFCASTAEIPGGSGELFFGEGSRLTVL.

This clonotype appeared many times. J is TRBJ2-1 and V is TRBV5-1, with 11 positions matching TRBD2. This CDR3 region has 19 residues. Germline CDR1 and CDR2: SGHRS and YFSETQ. Trimming cost V 4 bases and J 3 bases; bases outside gene matches: 15. DNA of the CDR3: TGCGCCAGCAGCGCTATTTCCGGGACTAGCGGACGTATCTACAATGAGCAGTTCTTC. Protein product: CASSAISGTSGRIYNEQFF.